The T cell receptor (beta chain) under discussion was sequenced for a study of T cell responses to AZD1222 COVID-19 vaccine. The study, taken as a whole, reports: Sampling that yielded the repertoires occurred only after the peak T cell response. The donor cohort was predominantly white British with a female majority, and clonal diversity may have been underestimated. Increases in Spike-specific TCR breadth and depth were seen after two AZD1222 doses.

Turning to this clone: Its antigen is unknown.

Only in-frame clones appear in the TCRdb table, and some are missing; sequencing was by immunoSEQ multiplex PCR. The repertoire holds some 180,000 clones, with under 95% as singletons. Second doses at about 4 or about 12 weeks were pooled. The TCR originated in an adult who received the AZD1222 COVID-19 vaccine. The input for sequencing was peripheral blood, taken 28 days after the second AZD1222 dose.

The CDR3 DNA is TGTGCCAGCAGTCCGCCGGACAGTTATAGCAATCAGCCCCAGCATTTT. It yields the protein CASSPPDSYSNQPQHF. The V call is TRBV6-2 or TRBV6-3, the J call TRBJ1-5, with D tentatively TRBD1 (6 bases). CDR1 and CDR2 from the germline V gene are MNHEY and SVGEGT. The CDR3 has 16 residues. V was trimmed by 5 bases and J by 0 bases, leaving 14 bases between them.